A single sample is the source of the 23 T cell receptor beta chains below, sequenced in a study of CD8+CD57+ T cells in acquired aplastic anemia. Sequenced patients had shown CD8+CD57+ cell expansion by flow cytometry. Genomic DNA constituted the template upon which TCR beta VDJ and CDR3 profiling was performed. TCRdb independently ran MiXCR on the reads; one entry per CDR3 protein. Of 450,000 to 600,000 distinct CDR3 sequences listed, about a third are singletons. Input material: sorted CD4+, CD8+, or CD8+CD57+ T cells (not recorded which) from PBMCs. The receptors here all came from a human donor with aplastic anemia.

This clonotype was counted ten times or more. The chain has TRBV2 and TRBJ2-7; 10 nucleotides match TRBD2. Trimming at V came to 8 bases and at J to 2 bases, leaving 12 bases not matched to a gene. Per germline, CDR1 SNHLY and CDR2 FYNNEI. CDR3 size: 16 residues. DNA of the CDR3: TGTGCCAGCGTTGGGACTGCAAGCGGGAGGGCCTACGAGCAGTACTTC. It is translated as CASVGTASGRAYEQYF.

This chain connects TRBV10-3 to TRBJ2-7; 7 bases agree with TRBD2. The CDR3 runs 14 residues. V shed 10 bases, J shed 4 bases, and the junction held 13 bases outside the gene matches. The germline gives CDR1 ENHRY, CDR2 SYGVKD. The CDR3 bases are TGTGCCAGCTCAGGAACCGGGACTAAATACGAGCAGTACTTC. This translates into CASSGTGTKYEQYF.

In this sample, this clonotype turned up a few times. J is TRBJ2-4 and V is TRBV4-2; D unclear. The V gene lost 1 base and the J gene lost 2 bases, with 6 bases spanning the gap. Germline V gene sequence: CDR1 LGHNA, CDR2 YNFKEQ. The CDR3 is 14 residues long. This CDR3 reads CASSQGDTKNIQYF. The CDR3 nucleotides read TGTGCCAGCAGCCAAGGAGACACCAAAAACATTCAGTACTTC.

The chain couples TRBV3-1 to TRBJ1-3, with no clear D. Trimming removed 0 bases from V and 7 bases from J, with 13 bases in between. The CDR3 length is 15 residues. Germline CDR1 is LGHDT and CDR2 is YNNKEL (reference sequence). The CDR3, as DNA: TGTGCCAGCAGCCAAGATTCGGGCAGGCGGAACACCATATATTTT. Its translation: CASSQDSGRRNTIYF.

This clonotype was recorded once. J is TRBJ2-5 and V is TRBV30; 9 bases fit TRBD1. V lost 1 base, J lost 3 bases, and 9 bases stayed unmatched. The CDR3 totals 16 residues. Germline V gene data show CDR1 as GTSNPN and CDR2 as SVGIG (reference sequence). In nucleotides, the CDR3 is TGTGCCTGGAGTGCCGCCTTAGGACAGGGGAAAGAGACCCAGTACTTC. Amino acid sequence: CAWSAALGQGKETQYF.

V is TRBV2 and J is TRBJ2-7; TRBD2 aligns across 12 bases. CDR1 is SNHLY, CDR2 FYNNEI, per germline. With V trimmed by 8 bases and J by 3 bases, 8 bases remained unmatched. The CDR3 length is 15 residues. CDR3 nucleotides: TGTGCCAGCTCCCTAGCGGGAGGGGATTTCTACGAGCAGTACTTC. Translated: CASSLAGGDFYEQYF.

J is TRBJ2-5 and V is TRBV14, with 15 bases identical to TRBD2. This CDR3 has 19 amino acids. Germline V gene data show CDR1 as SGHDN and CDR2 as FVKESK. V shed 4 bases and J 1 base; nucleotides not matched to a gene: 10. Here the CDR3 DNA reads TGTGCCAGCAGCCCATGGACTAGCGGGAGGGCCCTCGGCCAAGAGACCCAGTACTTC. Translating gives CASSPWTSGRALGQETQYF.

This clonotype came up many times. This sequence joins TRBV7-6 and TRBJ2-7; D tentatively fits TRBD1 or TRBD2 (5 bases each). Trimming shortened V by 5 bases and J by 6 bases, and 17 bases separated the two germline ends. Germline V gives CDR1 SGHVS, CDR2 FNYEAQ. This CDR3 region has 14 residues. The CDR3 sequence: CASSQLPGLREQYF. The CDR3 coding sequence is TGTGCCAGCAGCCAGCTGCCGGGGCTTCGCGAGCAGTACTTC.

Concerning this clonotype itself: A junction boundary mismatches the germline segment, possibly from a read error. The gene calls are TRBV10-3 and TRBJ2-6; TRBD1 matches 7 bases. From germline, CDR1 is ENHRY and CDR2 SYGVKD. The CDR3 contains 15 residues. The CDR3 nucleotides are TGTGCCAGCAGTGATCAGGGGGCTGGGGCCAACGTCCTGACTTTC. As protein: CASSDQGAGANVLTF.

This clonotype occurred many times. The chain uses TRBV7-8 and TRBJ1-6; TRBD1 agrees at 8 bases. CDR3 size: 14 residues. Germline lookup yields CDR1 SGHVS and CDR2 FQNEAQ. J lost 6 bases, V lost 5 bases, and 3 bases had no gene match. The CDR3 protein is CASSMDRVNSPLHF. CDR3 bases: TGTGCCAGCAGCATGGACAGGGTTAATTCACCCCTCCACTTT.

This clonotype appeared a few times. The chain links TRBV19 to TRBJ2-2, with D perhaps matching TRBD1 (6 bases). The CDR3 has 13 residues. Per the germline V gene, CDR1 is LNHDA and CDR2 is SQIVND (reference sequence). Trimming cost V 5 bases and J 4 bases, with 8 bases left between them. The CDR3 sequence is CASSAGVTGELFF. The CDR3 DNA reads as TGTGCCAGTAGTGCAGGGGTCACCGGGGAGCTGTTTTTT.

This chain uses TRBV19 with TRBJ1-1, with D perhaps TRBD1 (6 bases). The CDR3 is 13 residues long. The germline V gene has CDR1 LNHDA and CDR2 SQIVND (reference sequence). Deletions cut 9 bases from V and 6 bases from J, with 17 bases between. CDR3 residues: CASSQQGRAEAFF. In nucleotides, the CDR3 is TGTGCCAGCAGCCAACAGGGTCGGGCTGAAGCTTTCTTT. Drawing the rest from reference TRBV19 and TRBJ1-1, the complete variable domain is DGGITQSPKYLFRKEGQNVTLSCEQNLNHDAMYWYRQDPGQGLRLIYYSQIVNDFQKGDIAEGYSVSREKKESFPLTVTSAQKNPTAFYLCASSQQGRAEAFFGQGTRLTVV.

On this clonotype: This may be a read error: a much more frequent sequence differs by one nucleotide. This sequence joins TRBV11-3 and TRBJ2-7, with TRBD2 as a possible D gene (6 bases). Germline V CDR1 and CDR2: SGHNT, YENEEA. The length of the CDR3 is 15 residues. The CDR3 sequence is CASSLDPAEDYERYF. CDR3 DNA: TGTGCCAGCAGCTTAGATCCAGCGGAGGACTACGAGCGGTACTTC.

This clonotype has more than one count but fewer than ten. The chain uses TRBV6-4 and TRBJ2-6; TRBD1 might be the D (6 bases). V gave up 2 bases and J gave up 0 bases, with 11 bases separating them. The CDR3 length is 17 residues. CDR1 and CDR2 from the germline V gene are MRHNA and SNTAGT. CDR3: CASSDGTHSSGANVLTF. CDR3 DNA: TGTGCCAGCAGTGACGGGACACACAGCTCTGGGGCCAACGTCCTGACTTTC.

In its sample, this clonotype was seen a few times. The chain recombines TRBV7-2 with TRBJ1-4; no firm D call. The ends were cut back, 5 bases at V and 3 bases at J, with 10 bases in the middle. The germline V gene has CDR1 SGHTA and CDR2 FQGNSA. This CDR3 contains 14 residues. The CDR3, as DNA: TGTGCCAGCAGCCCGATGAGCTCTAATGAAAAACTGTTTTTT. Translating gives CASSPMSSNEKLFF.

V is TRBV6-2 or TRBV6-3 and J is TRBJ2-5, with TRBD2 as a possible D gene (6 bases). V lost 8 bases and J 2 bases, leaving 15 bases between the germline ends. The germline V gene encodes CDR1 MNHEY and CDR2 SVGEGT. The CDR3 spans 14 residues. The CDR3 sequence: CASGPGVQQETQYF. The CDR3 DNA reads TGTGCCAGCGGCCCGGGGGTACAACAAGAGACCCAGTACTTC.

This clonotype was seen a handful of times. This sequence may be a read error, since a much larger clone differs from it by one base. CDR3 in amino acids: CAGSLVPGAYEQYF. The CDR3 DNA follows: TGTGCTGGCAGCTTAGTCCCCGGGGCATACGAGCAGTACTTC. The V call is TRBV7-7, the J call TRBJ2-7; the D gene could be TRBD1 or TRBD2 (5 bases each). The CDR3 extends over 14 amino acids. CDR1 is SSHAT and CDR2 is FNYEAQ in the germline V gene (reference sequence).

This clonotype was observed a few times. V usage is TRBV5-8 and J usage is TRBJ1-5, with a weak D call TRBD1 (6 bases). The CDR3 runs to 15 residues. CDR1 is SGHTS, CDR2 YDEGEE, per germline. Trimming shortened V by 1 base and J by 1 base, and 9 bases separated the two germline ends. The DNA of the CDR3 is TGTGCCAGCAGCTTGTCAGGGGACAGCAATCAGCCCCAGCATTTT. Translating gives CASSLSGDSNQPQHF.

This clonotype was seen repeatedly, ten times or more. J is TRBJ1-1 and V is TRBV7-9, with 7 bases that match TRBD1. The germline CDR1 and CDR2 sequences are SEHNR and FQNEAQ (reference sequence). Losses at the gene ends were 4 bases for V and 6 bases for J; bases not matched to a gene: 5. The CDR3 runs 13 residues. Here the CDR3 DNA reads TGTGCCAGCAGCTCCGACAGGGTCCCTGAAGCTTTCTTT. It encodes CASSSDRVPEAFF.

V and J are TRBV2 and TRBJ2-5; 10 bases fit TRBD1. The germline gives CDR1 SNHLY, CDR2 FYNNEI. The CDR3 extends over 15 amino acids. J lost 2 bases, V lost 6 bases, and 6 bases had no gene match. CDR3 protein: CASSGGQGRQETQYF. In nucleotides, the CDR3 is TGTGCCAGCAGCGGGGGACAGGGGAGGCAAGAGACCCAGTACTTC.

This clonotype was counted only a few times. Written as DNA, the CDR3 is TGCAGTGCTAGAGATCATCGAGGTTCCCACACAGATACGCAGTATTTT. This translates into CSARDHRGSHTDTQYF. V gene TRBV20-1 combines with J gene TRBJ2-3; D is unclear. The germline V gene has CDR1 DFQATT and CDR2 SNEGSKA (reference sequence). The CDR3 is 16 residues long. The ends were cut back, 0 bases at V and 2 bases at J, with 15 bases in the middle.

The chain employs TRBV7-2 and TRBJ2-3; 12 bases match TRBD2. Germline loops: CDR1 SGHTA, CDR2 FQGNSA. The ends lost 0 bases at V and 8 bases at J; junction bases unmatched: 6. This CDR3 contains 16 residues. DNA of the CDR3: TGTGCCAGCAGCTTAGCGCTAGCGGGGGGGCCTGGTACGCAGTATTTT. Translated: CASSLALAGGPGTQYF.

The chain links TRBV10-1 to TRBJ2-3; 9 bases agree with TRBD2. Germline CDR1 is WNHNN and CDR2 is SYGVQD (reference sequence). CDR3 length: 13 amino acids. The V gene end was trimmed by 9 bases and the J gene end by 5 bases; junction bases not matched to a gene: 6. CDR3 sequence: CASAGGRGDTQYF. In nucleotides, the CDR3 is TGCGCCAGTGCGGGGGGGCGGGGAGATACGCAGTATTTT.